This T cell receptor beta chain was captured by sequencing in a study of metastatic and nonmetastatic thyroid tumors. TCRdb re-processed the PCR reads through MiXCR. The repertoire holds roughly 89,000 clones, with around 12% as singletons. The germline V and J ends were trimmed by 3 bases and 5 bases, with 11 bases remaining between them. This CDR3 has 12 residues. Germline-derived CDR1 and CDR2 are DFQATT and SNEGSKA (reference sequence). Until they underwent thyroid surgery, no patient had received any treatment. The sample consisted of tumor tissue. This TCR was sampled from a female donor with papillary thyroid cancer or a benign thyroid nodule (not recorded which). Some clones in this sample may be carry-over from other donors' samples. The rearrangement links TRBV20-1 to TRBJ2-7; D possibly matches TRBD1 or TRBD2 (5 bases each). CDR3 in amino acids: CSARVGVNEQYF. As DNA, the CDR3 is TGCAGTGCTAGGGTGGGGGTTAACGAGCAGTACTTC.